The 7 T cell receptor beta chains below all came from one sample that was sequenced in a study of cytomegalovirus exposure and HLA in healthy donors. The data were produced by immunoSEQ multiplex PCR, yet TCRdb's version contains in-frame clones alone and is incomplete. The sample has 150,000 to 200,000 clones, roughly 82% seen once; the top ten hold roughly 1.6%. What was sequenced was PBMCs. These receptors all come from a woman younger than 35 in good health and CMV-seronegative.

CDR3: CASSEAGTSVSNEQFF. CDR3 sequence (DNA): TGTGCCAGCAGTGAGGCGGGTACTAGCGTTAGCAATGAGCAGTTCTTC. This rearrangement joins TRBV6-1 to TRBJ2-1; 7 bases line up with TRBD2. The CDR3 covers 16 residues. The germline CDR1 and CDR2 sequences are MNHNS and SASEGT. Trimming removed 3 bases from V and 6 bases from J; junction bases left unmatched: 11.

This clone occurred once. This chain uses TRBV4-1 with TRBJ2-7; D not certain. The germline V gene has CDR1 MGHRA and CDR2 YSYEKL. The CDR3 has 15 residues. V lost 0 bases and J lost 3, with 12 bases in between. The CDR3 DNA follows: TGCGCCAGCAGCCAAGACGACTCCTACCGCTACGAGCAGTACTTC. Its protein product is CASSQDDSYRYEQYF.

J is TRBJ2-5 and V is TRBV30; possibly TRBD2 for D (5 bases). The CDR3 spans 12 residues. CDR1 and CDR2 (germline): GTSNPN, SVGIG (reference sequence). Trimming pared 0 bases from V and 5 bases from J, leaving 7 bases between. The CDR3 nucleotides are TGTGCCTGGAGTGTACAGCGGGAGACCCAGTACTTC. Translating it yields CAWSVQRETQYF.

The chain recombines TRBV5-4 with TRBJ2-7, with a possible D match to TRBD1 (5 bases). This CDR3 region has 14 residues. Trimming cost V 5 bases and J 4 bases, with 16 bases left between them. Per germline, CDR1 SGHNT and CDR2 YYREEE (reference sequence). The CDR3, as DNA: TGTGCCAGCAGGGTAAAAGGGGTCGGTTACGAGCAGTACTTC. This gives the protein CASRVKGVGYEQYF.

This clone has only one observation. V and J are TRBV2 and TRBJ1-2; the D is unclear. V was clipped by 4 bases and J by 0 bases, with 12 bases between them. This CDR3 comprises 15 residues. Per the germline V gene, CDR1 is SNHLY and CDR2 is FYNNEI. The CDR3 DNA sequence: TGTGCCAGCAGTGTATTGACAACAACTAACTATGGCTACACCTTC. This translates into CASSVLTTTNYGYTF.

The chain couples TRBV2 to TRBJ1-2; TRBD1 aligns across 7 bases. This CDR3 comprises 14 residues. CDR1 is SNHLY, CDR2 FYNNEI, per germline. Trimming removed 3 bases from V and 5 bases from J; junction bases left unmatched: 6. The CDR3 loop is CASSESDRMYGYTF. As DNA, the CDR3 is TGTGCCAGCAGTGAGTCGGACAGGATGTATGGCTACACCTTC.

The chain employs TRBV6-5 and TRBJ2-1; D possibly corresponds to TRBD1 (5 bases). V dropped 5 bases and J dropped 5 bases, with 7 bases sitting between them. This CDR3 comprises 12 residues. The V gene's germline CDR1 is MNHEY and CDR2 SVGAGI. The CDR3 DNA reads TGTGCCAGCAGTCGCAGGGACAATGAGCAGTTCTTC. Translation: CASSRRDNEQFF.